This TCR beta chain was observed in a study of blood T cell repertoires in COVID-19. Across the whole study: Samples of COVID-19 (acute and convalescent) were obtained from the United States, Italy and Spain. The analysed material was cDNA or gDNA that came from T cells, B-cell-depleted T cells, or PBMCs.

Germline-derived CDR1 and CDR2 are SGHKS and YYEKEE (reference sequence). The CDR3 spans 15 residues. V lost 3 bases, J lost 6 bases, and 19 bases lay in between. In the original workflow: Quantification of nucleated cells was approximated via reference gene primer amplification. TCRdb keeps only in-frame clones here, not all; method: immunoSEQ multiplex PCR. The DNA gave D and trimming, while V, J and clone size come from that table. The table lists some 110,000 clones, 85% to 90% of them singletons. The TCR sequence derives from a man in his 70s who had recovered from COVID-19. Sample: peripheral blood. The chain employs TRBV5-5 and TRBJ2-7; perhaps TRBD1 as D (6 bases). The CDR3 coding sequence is TGTGCCAGCAGCTCGGGTCCCGGGACAAGGGTCGAGCAGTACTTC. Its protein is CASSSGPGTRVEQYF.